Presented here are 20 T cell receptor beta chains from one specimen sequenced in a study of blood T cell repertoires in COVID-19. TCRdb's table, derived via immunoSEQ multiplex PCR, lists solely in-frame clones and lacks some. The repertoire consists of about 120,000 clones, with about 79% occurring once and the leading ten covering around 4.1%. Sequencing was performed on peripheral blood. Receptor source: a woman older than 75 with acute or convalescent COVID-19.

The chain has TRBV5-6 and TRBJ2-7; 8 positions match TRBD1. V dropped 3 bases and J dropped 1; count of bases not matched to a gene: 3. In germline, CDR1 is SGHDT, CDR2 YYEEEE. The CDR3 contains 14 residues. The CDR3 here is CASSWTGPSYEQYF. CDR3 nucleotide sequence: TGTGCCAGCAGCTGGACAGGGCCGTCCTACGAGCAGTACTTC.

The V gene is TRBV11-2, the J gene TRBJ2-7; 7 bases fit TRBD1. Germline CDR1 reads SGHAT; CDR2 reads FQNNGV. V lost 4 bases, J lost 1 base, and 4 bases stayed unmatched. The CDR3 has 14 amino acids. The CDR3 sequence is CASSSLDRSYEQYF. The CDR3 DNA follows: TGTGCCAGCAGCTCGCTGGACAGGTCCTACGAGCAGTACTTC.

J is TRBJ2-3 and V is TRBV7-2; 12 bases fit TRBD1. Germline-derived CDR1 and CDR2 are SGHTA and FQGNSA. V trimming: 3 bases; J trimming: 5 bases; junction bases outside the gene matches: 6. This CDR3 has 16 residues. Here the CDR3 reads CASSLGQGAWGDTQYF. The CDR3 region has the DNA TGTGCCAGCAGCTTGGGACAGGGGGCGTGGGGAGATACGCAGTATTTT.

V usage is TRBV5-4 and J usage is TRBJ2-3; D gene unclear. V shed 0 bases and J shed 2 bases, with 10 bases lying between them. Germline loops: CDR1 SGHNT, CDR2 YYREEE (reference sequence). The CDR3 spans 15 residues. CDR3: CASSLAQLVTDTQYF. The CDR3 DNA is TGTGCCAGCAGCTTGGCACAGTTGGTCACAGATACGCAGTATTTT.

The gene calls are TRBV19 and TRBJ1-1; D remains unclear. Germline-derived CDR1 and CDR2 are LNHDA and SQIVND (reference sequence). Trimming pared 0 bases from V and 4 bases from J, leaving 18 bases between. The CDR3 covers 17 residues. In DNA form, the CDR3 reads TGTGCCAGTAGTATAGAGGGAGGGTCCCTTCCACCCACTGAAGCTTTCTTT. Translated, it gives CASSIEGGSLPPTEAFF. The complete variable domain, with remaining parts taken from reference TRBV19 and TRBJ1-1, reads DGGITQSPKYLFRKEGQNVTLSCEQNLNHDAMYWYRQDPGQGLRLIYYSQIVNDFQKGDIAEGYSVSREKKESFPLTVTSAQKNPTAFYLCASSIEGGSLPPTEAFFGQGTRLTVV.

Only a few counts were recorded for this clone. The chain recombines TRBV30 with TRBJ2-3, with D tentatively TRBD2 (6 bases). There are 12 residues in the CDR3. V shed 1 base and J shed 5 bases, with 7 bases lying between them. CDR1 is GTSNPN, CDR2 SVGIG, per germline (reference sequence). The CDR3 region is CAWSGRGDTQYF. The CDR3 DNA sequence: TGTGCCTGGAGTGGGCGGGGAGATACGCAGTATTTT.

V gene TRBV30 combines with J gene TRBJ2-5, with 16 bases matching TRBD2. The CDR3 length is 17 residues. V lost 1 base and J lost 5; bases outside the gene matches: 7. CDR1 GTSNPN and CDR2 SVGIG come from the germline V gene (reference sequence). The CDR3 reads CAWSEGLAGGIRETQYF. The CDR3, as DNA: TGTGCCTGGAGTGAGGGACTAGCGGGAGGGATACGGGAGACCCAGTACTTC.

This clone was seen a handful of times. The V and J genes are TRBV29-1 and TRBJ1-1; D call uncertain. V lost 4 bases, J lost 6 bases, and 15 bases lay in between. Germline CDR1 SQVTM, CDR2 ANQGSEA. The CDR3 has 13 amino acids. The chain's CDR3 is CSVAAGRRSEAFF. CDR3 DNA sequence: TGCAGCGTTGCGGCGGGGAGGAGGTCTGAAGCTTTCTTT.

The CDR3 spells CASSYSREGQPQHF. CDR3 coding DNA: TGTGCCAGCAGTTACAGCAGGGAGGGACAGCCCCAGCATTTT. V is TRBV6-5 and J is TRBJ1-5; the D gene is possibly TRBD1 (5 bases). This CDR3 has 14 residues. In germline, CDR1 is MNHEY, CDR2 SVGAGI. The V gene lost 2 bases and the J gene lost 7 bases, with 12 bases spanning the gap.

This clone has only one observation. V and J are TRBV9 and TRBJ2-7; D is perhaps TRBD1 (5 bases). CDR1 is SGDLS, CDR2 YYNGEE, per germline. Trimming took off 3 bases at V and 1 base at J, with 11 bases between the two ends. The CDR3 spans 14 residues. The CDR3 region is CASSARTGSYEQYF. In DNA, the CDR3 is TGTGCCAGCAGCGCTCGTACAGGATCCTACGAGCAGTACTTC. The full variable domain, in which reference TRBV9 and TRBJ2-7 provide the parts outside the CDR3, is DSGVTQTPKHLITATGQRVTLRCSPRSGDLSVYWYQQSLDQGLQFLIQYYNGEERAKGNILERFSAQQFPDLHSELNLSSLELGDSALYFCASSARTGSYEQYFGPGTRLTVT.

The chain employs TRBV19 and TRBJ1-4; no reliable D call. V shed 8 bases and J shed 6 bases, with 7 bases lying between them. Germline assignment: CDR1 LNHDA and CDR2 SQIVND (reference sequence). The CDR3 length is 11 residues. CDR3 coding DNA: TGTGCCAGTGGAGGATATGAAAAACTGTTTTTT. Its translation: CASGGYEKLFF.

The chain employs TRBV13 and TRBJ2-5; 8 bases align to TRBD2. Germline V gene lookup returns CDR1 PRHDT and CDR2 FYEKMQ (reference sequence). The CDR3 sequence is 16 residues long. V dropped 5 bases and J dropped 4; count of bases not matched to a gene: 12. The CDR3 DNA reads TGTGCCAGCAGCCACCGGGCTAGCGGGTTTGGAGAGACCCAGTACTTC. Its translation: CASSHRASGFGETQYF.

The V and J genes are TRBV27 and TRBJ2-7; TRBD1 matches at 8 bases. The trim removed 7 bases at V and 2 bases at J, leaving 4 bases unmatched. CDR1 is MNHEY and CDR2 is SMNVEV in the germline V gene (reference sequence). This CDR3 comprises 13 residues. CDR3 loop: CASTGQGAYEQYF. For the CDR3, the DNA is TGTGCCAGCACCGGACAGGGCGCCTACGAGCAGTACTTC.

Notes on this clone: One end of the junction is discordant with germline, which a read error may explain. The rearrangement links TRBV18 to TRBJ2-1; 15 bases line up with TRBD2. This CDR3 region has 16 residues. Germline CDR1 KGHSH, CDR2 LQKENI. CDR3: CASSPPSGLAGGPWVF. The CDR3 nucleotides are TGTGCCAGCTCACCACCGTCCGGACTAGCGGGAGGGCCTTGGGTCTTC.

J is TRBJ2-3 and V is TRBV18; TRBD2 might be the D (6 bases). Trimming took 2 bases from V and 6 from J, leaving 12 bases between them. CDR1 KGHSH and CDR2 LQKENI come from the germline V gene. The CDR3 runs 14 residues. The CDR3 nucleotides read TGTGCCAGCTCACCAGCCCTTGGGGGGGATACGCAGTATTTT. Translation: CASSPALGGDTQYF.

The genes are TRBV11-3 and TRBJ2-5; D not certain. Germline V gives CDR1 SGHNT, CDR2 YENEEA. The CDR3 extends over 13 amino acids. Trimming took off 3 bases at V and 4 bases at J, with 9 bases between the two ends. CDR3 sequence: CASSLELGETQYF. The CDR3 DNA follows: TGTGCCAGCAGCTTGGAGTTAGGAGAGACCCAGTACTTC.

V usage is TRBV14 and J usage is TRBJ1-6; a weak D match, TRBD1 (5 bases). The CDR3 sequence is 15 residues long. V was pared by 2 bases and J by 8 bases, with 13 bases between. Germline-derived CDR1 and CDR2 are SGHDN and FVKESK. CDR3 in amino acids: CASSQNTDSYSPLHF. CDR3 nucleotide sequence: TGTGCCAGCAGCCAAAATACTGACAGCTATTCACCCCTCCACTTT.

This clone has a handful of counts. The DNA of the CDR3 is TGTGCCAGCAGCGTAAGAGGGTACTATGGCTACACCTTC. It is translated as CASSVRGYYGYTF. The chain combines TRBV7-2 with TRBJ1-2; D is unresolved. The V end was cut by 5 bases, the J end by 3 bases, with 10 bases between. Germline loops: CDR1 SGHTA, CDR2 FQGNSA. The CDR3 runs to 13 residues.

The J gene is TRBJ1-2, the V gene TRBV7-9; 10 positions agree with TRBD1. The V gene end was trimmed by 5 bases and the J gene end by 5 bases; junction bases not matched to a gene: 2. Germline CDR1 and CDR2: SEHNR and FQNEAQ (reference sequence). The CDR3 spans 13 residues. CDR3 nucleotides: TGTGCCAGCAGCCCGGGACAGGGGTATGGCTACACCTTC. Translation: CASSPGQGYGYTF.

This chain uses TRBV4-1 with TRBJ2-3; weak D call: TRBD1 (6 bases). The V gene's germline CDR1 is MGHRA and CDR2 YSYEKL. V was clipped by 3 bases and J by 0 bases, with 10 bases between them. CDR3 length equals 15 residues. The CDR3 is CASSQGTTSTDTQYF. DNA of the CDR3: TGCGCCAGCAGCCAGGGGACAACTAGCACAGATACGCAGTATTTT.